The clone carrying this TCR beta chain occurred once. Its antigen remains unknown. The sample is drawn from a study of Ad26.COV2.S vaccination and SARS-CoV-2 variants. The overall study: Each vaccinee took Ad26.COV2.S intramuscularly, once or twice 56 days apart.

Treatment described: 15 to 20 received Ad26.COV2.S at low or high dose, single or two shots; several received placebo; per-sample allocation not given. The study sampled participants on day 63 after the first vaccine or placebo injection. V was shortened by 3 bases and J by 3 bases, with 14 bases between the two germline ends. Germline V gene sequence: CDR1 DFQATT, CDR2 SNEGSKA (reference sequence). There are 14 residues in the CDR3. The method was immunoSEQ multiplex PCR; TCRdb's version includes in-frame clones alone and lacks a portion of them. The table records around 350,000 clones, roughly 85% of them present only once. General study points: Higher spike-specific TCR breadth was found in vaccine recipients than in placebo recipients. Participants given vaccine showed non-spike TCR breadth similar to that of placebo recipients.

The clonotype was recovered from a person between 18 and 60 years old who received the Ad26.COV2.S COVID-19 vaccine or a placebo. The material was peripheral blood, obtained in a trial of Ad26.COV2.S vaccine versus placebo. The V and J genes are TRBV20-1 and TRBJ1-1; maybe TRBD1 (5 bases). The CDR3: CSASRGSRDTEAFF. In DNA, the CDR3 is TGCAGTGCTAGTAGGGGAAGTCGCGACACTGAAGCTTTCTTT.